Below are 4 T cell receptor beta chains sequenced from a single sample in a study of T cell responses to AZD1222 COVID-19 vaccine. Produced via immunoSEQ multiplex PCR; TCRdb's table is partial and in-frame only. The sample lists about 140,000 clones; 75% to 95% were seen once. Sample: peripheral blood, taken 28 days after the second dose of the MenACWY control vaccine. The receptor set was obtained from an adult who received the MenACWY meningococcal vaccine as a control.

The CDR3 DNA reads TGTGCCAGTACACGGGACAGTGGGGAAAAACTGTTTTTT. Translating gives CASTRDSGEKLFF. This chain connects TRBV19 to TRBJ1-4; TRBD1 matches 7 bases. After removal of 7 bases from V and 8 bases from J, the junction contained 7 bases not matched to a gene. The germline V gene has CDR1 LNHDA and CDR2 SQIVND (reference sequence). The CDR3 has 13 amino acids. The whole variable domain, filled in from reference TRBV19 and TRBJ1-4, reads DGGITQSPKYLFRKEGQNVTLSCEQNLNHDAMYWYRQDPGQGLRLIYYSQIVNDFQKGDIAEGYSVSREKKESFPLTVTSAQKNPTAFYLCASTRDSGEKLFFGSGTQLSVL.

This chain uses TRBV5-6 with TRBJ2-1; 11 bases are a match to TRBD2. Germline V gene data show CDR1 as SGHDT and CDR2 as YYEEEE. V lost 3 bases to trimming and J lost 1 base; unmatched junction nucleotides: 6. The CDR3 sequence is 17 residues long. The CDR3 region has the DNA TGTGCCAGCAGCTCGGGGACTAGCGGCAAATCCTACAATGAGCAGTTCTTC. Translating it yields CASSSGTSGKSYNEQFF.

The chain couples TRBV7-2 to TRBJ1-5, with D possibly matching TRBD1 (5 bases). The CDR3 runs to 13 residues. Between the trimmed V and J ends, which lost 5 bases and 6 bases, there was a span of 11 bases. Germline CDR1 is SGHTA and CDR2 is FQGNSA. CDR3 DNA sequence: TGTGCCAGCAGCCCAACAGGAATTCAGCCCCAGCATTTT. Translating it yields CASSPTGIQPQHF.

The chain carries TRBV22-1 and TRBJ2-1; the table's D gene call, TRBD1, was not cross checked with the DNA. TRBV22-1 is reported as a pseudogene. The CDR3 runs to 16 residues. The CDR3 region is CPGSARPQGAYNEQFF. The CDR3 region has the DNA TGTCCTGGGAGCGCACGTCCACAGGGAGCCTACAATGAGCAGTTCTTC.